Below are 30 T cell receptor beta chains sequenced from a single sample in a study of regulatory T cells in long-lasting Graves disease. Arm-PCR of CDR3 regions and iRepertoire HTBI primers were the basis on which TCR beta libraries were built. TCRdb redid the calling of the multiplex PCR reads with MiXCR, one entry per CDR3 protein. The table has 440,000 or so distinct CDR3 sequences, 15% to 20% seen once. The sample's time point: newly diagnosed GD, antithyroid drugs for less than 3 months. Following extraction of RNA from PBMCs, that RNA was used to make the TCR library. This same sample was also taken into another study, of T cells in Graves' hyperthyroidism and ophthalmopathy.

Sample: peripheral blood mononuclear cells (PBMCs), taken at new diagnosis, from a patient treated with antithyroid drugs. The receptors here all came from a woman in her 30s with Graves disease.

This clonotype was seen only a few times. The genes are TRBV30 and TRBJ2-7, with unresolved D. Germline assignment: CDR1 GTSNPN and CDR2 SVGIG (reference sequence). Trimming cost V 5 bases and J 0 bases, with 8 bases left between them. The CDR3 is 12 residues long. The CDR3 sequence: CAWAPPSYEQYF. DNA of the CDR3: TGTGCCTGGGCCCCTCCCTCCTACGAGCAGTACTTC.

This clonotype was seen only a few times. It may be a read error: a sequence one base away is much more abundant. The V call is TRBV7-9, the J call TRBJ2-3, with a possible D match to TRBD2 (6 bases). The germline gives CDR1 SEHNR, CDR2 FQNEAQ (reference sequence). V gave up 5 bases and J gave up 4 bases, with 16 bases separating them. The CDR3 runs 15 residues. CDR3 sequence (DNA): TGTGCCAGCAGCATGACCTCTCCGGGGGCAGATACGCAGTATTTT. Its protein product is CASSMTSPGADTQYF.

The chain employs TRBV12-3 or TRBV12-4 and TRBJ1-6, with D unclear. Trimming took 7 bases from V and 13 from J, leaving 20 bases between them. The CDR3 extends over 14 amino acids. The DNA for the CDR3 is TGTGCCAGCAAACTTCGGACCGAGGGTGGGCCCCTCCACTTT. Protein sequence: CASKLRTEGGPLHF.

This clonotype was counted many times. The genes are TRBV20-1 and TRBJ2-5, with TRBD2 matching over 8 bases. The CDR3 length is 14 residues. Per the germline V gene, CDR1 is DFQATT and CDR2 is SNEGSKA (reference sequence). The V segment lost 4 bases and the J segment 5 bases; nucleotides outside the gene matches: 9. The CDR3 DNA sequence: TGCAGTGCTAAAACCGGGAGGGCCGATGAGACCCAGTACTTC. It translates to CSAKTGRADETQYF.

As regards this clonotype: Possible read error: a much larger clone is one base away. A read error is likely, as this CDR3 ends without the conserved phenylalanine or tryptophan. The chain joins TRBV27 to TRBJ2-7, with a weak D call TRBD1 (7 bases). Judging by the DNA end, TRBJ2-5 fits better; the J call may be wrong. The germline V gene has CDR1 MNHEY and CDR2 SMNVEV (reference sequence). This CDR3 contains 15 residues. In DNA form, the CDR3 reads TGTGCCAGCGCAGTCGATCAGGGGGGCGGACAGACCCAGTACTCC. Encoded protein: CASAVDQGGGQTQYS.

Remarks on this clonotype: A read error may explain this, as a much larger clone is one base away. This is likely a read error, given that the CDR3 carries no conserved phenylalanine or tryptophan at its end. The V call is TRBV7-8, the J call TRBJ2-3; TRBD1 or TRBD2 may be the D gene (5 bases each). V was cut by 7 bases and J by 2 bases, with 10 bases left in between. CDR3 size: 13 residues. Germline values: CDR1 SGHVS, CDR2 FQNEAQ. CDR3 nucleotide sequence: TGTGCCAGCATCTACGGGACCACAGATACGCAGTATTCT. It encodes CASIYGTTDTQYS.

Ten or more counts support this clonotype. The chain carries TRBV4-1 and TRBJ2-3; a weak D match, TRBD2 (5 bases). CDR1 is MGHRA and CDR2 is YSYEKL in the germline V gene. This CDR3 has 16 amino acids. V was cut by 0 bases and J by 4 bases, with 14 bases left in between. Here the CDR3 reads CASSQDKELRADTQYF. In DNA form, the CDR3 reads TGCGCCAGCAGCCAAGATAAGGAACTGAGGGCAGATACGCAGTATTTT.

This clonotype appeared many times. The rearrangement joins TRBV30 to TRBJ2-5; D ambiguous. CDR3 length equals 14 residues. Germline V lookup: CDR1 GTSNPN, CDR2 SVGIG (reference sequence). With 0 bases removed from V and 0 bases from J, the gap between germline ends came to 8 bases. CDR3: CAWSVQVNQETQYF. CDR3 bases: TGTGCCTGGAGTGTACAAGTTAACCAAGAGACCCAGTACTTC.

This clonotype was recorded many times. The chain carries TRBV11-2 and TRBJ1-1; D gene unclear. The germline V gene encodes CDR1 SGHAT and CDR2 FQNNGV. The length of the CDR3 is 15 residues. V was shortened by 1 base and J by 3 bases, with 12 bases between the two germline ends. The CDR3 DNA reads TGTGCCAGCAGCTTAGTGGGCGGGGAGTACACTGAAGCTTTCTTT. Translating it yields CASSLVGGEYTEAFF.

This clonotype showed up many times. The chain employs TRBV28 and TRBJ2-7; 9 positions match TRBD2. The V gene end was trimmed by 3 bases and the J gene end by 2 bases; junction bases not matched to a gene: 5. Germline CDR1 reads MDHEN; CDR2 reads SYDVKM. This CDR3 is 15 amino acids long. The CDR3 reads CASSFTSGQAYEQYF. The CDR3 DNA is TGTGCCAGCAGTTTTACTAGCGGGCAAGCCTACGAGCAGTACTTC.

The chain joins TRBV19 to TRBJ2-1; 15 bases match TRBD2. Germline V gives CDR1 LNHDA, CDR2 SQIVND (reference sequence). V shed 4 bases, J shed 3 bases, and the junction held 10 bases outside the gene matches. The length of the CDR3 is 19 residues. The CDR3 sequence is CASSKFGLAGGRIYNEQFF. The CDR3 DNA sequence: TGTGCCAGTAGTAAGTTCGGACTAGCGGGAGGGCGCATCTACAATGAGCAGTTCTTC. Full variable domain (rest looked up from reference TRBV19 and TRBJ2-1): DGGITQSPKYLFRKEGQNVTLSCEQNLNHDAMYWYRQDPGQGLRLIYYSQIVNDFQKGDIAEGYSVSREKKESFPLTVTSAQKNPTAFYLCASSKFGLAGGRIYNEQFFGPGTRLTVL.

This clonotype occurred many times. V usage is TRBV28 and J usage is TRBJ2-2; 7 bases map to TRBD1. The CDR3 loop spans 18 amino acids. V dropped 4 bases and J dropped 2; count of bases not matched to a gene: 13. In germline, CDR1 is MDHEN, CDR2 SYDVKM. Written as DNA, the CDR3 is TGTGCCAGCAGTTCCAGAAGCCTCGGGACAGATAACACCGGGGAGCTGTTTTTT. Protein sequence: CASSSRSLGTDNTGELFF.

This clonotype was seen repeatedly, ten times or more. The CDR3 loop reads CASSEIRPSGRYEQYF. Here the CDR3 DNA reads TGTGCCAGCAGTGAAATACGGCCTAGCGGGAGATACGAGCAGTACTTC. This rearrangement joins TRBV6-1 to TRBJ2-7; 10 bases fit TRBD2. V lost 2 bases to trimming and J lost 4 bases; unmatched junction nucleotides: 8. Germline CDR1 MNHNS, CDR2 SASEGT. This CDR3 has 16 amino acids.

This clonotype occurred many times. V usage is TRBV30 and J usage is TRBJ1-6; D gene ambiguous. Trimming cost V 0 bases and J 10 bases, with 13 bases left between them. This CDR3 has 14 amino acids. The germline V gene encodes CDR1 GTSNPN and CDR2 SVGIG (reference sequence). The CDR3 sequence is CAWSVRGDGSPLHF. CDR3 DNA: TGTGCCTGGAGTGTACGAGGAGATGGATCACCCCTCCACTTT.

At least ten counts were recorded for this clonotype. This chain connects TRBV7-2 to TRBJ1-2, with a possible D match to TRBD1 (6 bases). From germline, CDR1 is SGHTA and CDR2 FQGNSA. The CDR3 totals 16 residues. V gave up 2 bases and J gave up 2 bases, with 15 bases separating them. CDR3 DNA sequence: TGTGCCAGCAGCTTATTTGCTGGACAGTTAAACTATGGCTACACCTTC. This translates into CASSLFAGQLNYGYTF.

The chain employs TRBV4-3 and TRBJ1-3; D unresolved. The ends were cut back, 0 bases at V and 2 bases at J, with 14 bases in the middle. This CDR3 has 17 residues. Germline loops: CDR1 LGHNA, CDR2 YSLEER. The CDR3 loop is CASSQEPGRRTGNTIYF. CDR3 in DNA: TGCGCCAGCAGCCAAGAGCCGGGCCGAAGGACTGGAAACACCATATATTTT.

This clonotype was recorded many times. The chain uses TRBV20-1 and TRBJ2-1; 12 positions match TRBD2. Per the germline V gene, CDR1 is DFQATT and CDR2 is SNEGSKA (reference sequence). The CDR3 covers 16 residues. Trimming removed 4 bases from V and 7 bases from J; junction bases left unmatched: 11. CDR3 protein: CSATLARGLAGNEQFF. The CDR3 DNA follows: TGCAGTGCTACTCTAGCGCGGGGACTAGCGGGTAATGAGCAGTTCTTC.

This clonotype was counted between two and nine times. V and J are TRBV29-1 and TRBJ2-7; D remains ambiguous. The V and J ends lost 5 bases and 0 bases respectively, with 8 bases between them. The germline V gene has CDR1 SQVTM and CDR2 ANQGSEA. This CDR3 is built from 12 residues. The CDR3 DNA is TGCAGCGTTCTTAAAAGCTCCTACGAGCAGTACTTC. Its protein product is CSVLKSSYEQYF.

This clonotype was seen more than once but under ten times. This chain joins TRBV28 and TRBJ1-2, with D unclear. The ends were cut back, 5 bases at V and 4 bases at J, with 23 bases in the middle. The CDR3 runs to 17 residues. Germline lookup yields CDR1 MDHEN and CDR2 SYDVKM. CDR3 amino acids: CASSPHKGSRAIYGYTF. DNA for the CDR3: TGTGCCAGCAGTCCTCATAAGGGCAGCCGGGCTATCTATGGCTACACCTTC.

Ten or more counts support this clonotype. V is TRBV6-5 and J is TRBJ2-7; the D is unclear. Trimming took off 2 bases at V and 5 bases at J, with 10 bases between the two ends. Germline CDR1 MNHEY, CDR2 SVGAGI. The CDR3 extends over 13 amino acids. CDR3 coding DNA: TGTGCCAGCAGTTACCTAGACACACACGAGCAGTACTTC. It encodes CASSYLDTHEQYF.

In this sample, this clonotype turned up many times. The CDR3 sequence is CASSLVVGMTGDTQYF. The CDR3 region has the DNA TGCGCCAGCAGCTTGGTTGTCGGAATGACAGGGGATACGCAGTATTTT. The J gene is TRBJ2-3, the V gene TRBV5-1, with 7 bases identical to TRBD1. Per the germline V gene, CDR1 is SGHRS and CDR2 is YFSETQ. V was clipped by 0 bases and J by 6 bases; unmatched bases: 10. There are 16 residues in the CDR3. Full variable domain (rest looked up from reference TRBV5-1 and TRBJ2-3): KAGVTQTPRYLIKTRGQQVTLSCSPISGHRSVSWYQQTPGQGLQFLFEYFSETQRNKGNFPGRFSGRQFSNSRSEMNVSTLELGDSALYLCASSLVVGMTGDTQYFGPGTRLTVL.

At least ten counts were recorded for this clonotype. The CDR3 region is CASRIAGGPSYEQYF. In DNA, the CDR3 is TGTGCCAGCAGGATAGCGGGAGGGCCGTCCTACGAGCAGTACTTC. V usage is TRBV28 and J usage is TRBJ2-7; 11 bases fit TRBD2. This CDR3 is 15 amino acids long. CDR1 MDHEN and CDR2 SYDVKM come from the germline V gene. The J segment lost 1 base and the V segment lost 6 bases, leaving 5 bases of the junction unmatched.

The chain couples TRBV6-1 to TRBJ1-2, with D possibly matching TRBD1 (5 bases). CDR3 length equals 15 residues. CDR1 and CDR2 from the germline V gene are MNHNS and SASEGT. V gave up 6 bases and J gave up 4 bases, with 18 bases separating them. The CDR3 bases are TGTGCCAGCAGAGCTGGGGGGGGGTCGGTCTATGGCTACACCTTC. It specifies CASRAGGGSVYGYTF.

This clonotype was detected a few times. The chain uses TRBV6-1 and TRBJ2-2; the match to TRBD2 covers 11 bases. The germline CDR1 and CDR2 sequences are MNHNS and SASEGT. V shed 8 bases and J 8 bases; nucleotides not matched to a gene: 13. CDR3 length: 16 residues. In nucleotides, the CDR3 is TGTGCCAGCCGCCGGCGGCTACTAGCGGGAGCAGGGGAGCTGTTTTTT. This codes for CASRRRLLAGAGELFF.

This clonotype showed up just a few times. The V call is TRBV28, the J call TRBJ2-3; D is undetermined. Trimming cost V 4 bases and J 0 bases, with 11 bases left between them. CDR1 is MDHEN and CDR2 is SYDVKM in the germline V gene. This CDR3 has 15 residues. CDR3 DNA sequence: TGTGCCAGCAGTTCCTGGCGGATAAGCACAGATACGCAGTATTTT. It yields the protein CASSSWRISTDTQYF. The full variable domain, completed using reference TRBV28 and TRBJ2-3, is DVKVTQSSRYLVKRTGEKVFLECVQDMDHENMFWYRQDPGLGLRLIYFSYDVKMKEKGDIPEGYSVSREKKERFSLILESASTNQTSMYLCASSSWRISTDTQYFGPGTRLTVL.

This clonotype has just one count. This rearrangement joins TRBV6-1 to TRBJ2-2, with D possibly being TRBD2 (6 bases). The CDR3 sequence is 13 residues long. The germline gives CDR1 MNHNS, CDR2 SASEGT. V was clipped by 8 bases and J by 7 bases, with 14 bases between them. CDR3 sequence: CASDLSGGGELFF. The CDR3 DNA is TGTGCCAGCGACTTGTCCGGGGGCGGGGAGCTGTTTTTT.

This clonotype was detected many times. The CDR3 reads CATSGGQGVETQYF. CDR3 nucleotides: TGTGCCACCAGCGGGGGACAGGGGGTGGAGACCCAGTACTTC. The chain carries TRBV24-1 and TRBJ2-5; TRBD1 matches 11 bases. This CDR3 spans 14 amino acids. From germline, CDR1 is KGHDR and CDR2 SFDVKD. The V gene end was trimmed by 7 bases and the J gene end by 5 bases; junction bases not matched to a gene: 5.

The chain carries TRBV6-5 and TRBJ2-7; D is perhaps TRBD2 (7 bases). The CDR3 has 15 amino acids. Germline V CDR1 and CDR2: MNHEY, SVGAGI. V gave up 0 bases and J gave up 6 bases, with 15 bases separating them. The CDR3 sequence is CASSYSTAGALEQYF. The CDR3 nucleotides read TGTGCCAGCAGTTACTCGACGGCGGGGGCTCTCGAGCAGTACTTC.

This clonotype was seen many times. The chain links TRBV10-3 to TRBJ2-3, with 11 bases matching TRBD1. The length of the CDR3 is 21 residues. The germline V gene has CDR1 ENHRY and CDR2 SYGVKD. The J segment lost 0 bases and the V segment lost 8 bases, leaving 22 bases of the junction unmatched. CDR3 bases: TGTGCCATCTGGGATAGCGTACGGGACAGGGGGTCCCCGACTAGCACAGATACGCAGTATTTT. Protein sequence: CAIWDSVRDRGSPTSTDTQYF.

This clonotype occurred many times. This chain connects TRBV28 to TRBJ2-1; D gene uncertain. V lost 5 bases and J lost 12, with 11 bases in between. This CDR3 is built from 11 residues. CDR1 is MDHEN, CDR2 SYDVKM, per germline. The CDR3 DNA reads TGTGCCAGCAGTAGAGACCTTTGGCAGTTCTTC. It encodes CASSRDLWQFF.